This T cell receptor beta chain was recorded in a study of T cells in Graves' hyperthyroidism and ophthalmopathy. Study results and caveats: Before onset, by a median of around six months, the model predicted ophthalmopathy.

Details on this clonotype: Its antigen is not known.

Clinical symptoms, serum thyroxine and TRAb, thyroid ultrasound and orbital computed tomography were used for the diagnoses. Amplification yielded TCR beta CDR3 regions, with RNA transcripts as the source. HTBI primers were employed in a first-round RT-PCR of the TCR CDR3. Using its own MiXCR run on the multiplex PCR reads, TCRdb lists one record per CDR3 protein. Of approximately 740,000 distinct CDR3 sequences listed, approximately 14% are singletons. The receptor was derived from a woman aged 18-30 years with Graves' hyperthyroidism. Sample: blood.

This chain's CDR3 is CASSISGTGRAYTEAFF. The CDR3 nucleotides read TGTGCCAGTAGTATAAGTGGAACAGGCCGGGCGTACACTGAAGCTTTCTTT. The chain carries TRBV19 and TRBJ1-1; possibly TRBD1 for D (5 bases). V shed 2 bases and J shed 3 bases, with 19 bases lying between them. The length of the CDR3 is 17 residues. Germline V gives CDR1 LNHDA, CDR2 SQIVND (reference sequence).